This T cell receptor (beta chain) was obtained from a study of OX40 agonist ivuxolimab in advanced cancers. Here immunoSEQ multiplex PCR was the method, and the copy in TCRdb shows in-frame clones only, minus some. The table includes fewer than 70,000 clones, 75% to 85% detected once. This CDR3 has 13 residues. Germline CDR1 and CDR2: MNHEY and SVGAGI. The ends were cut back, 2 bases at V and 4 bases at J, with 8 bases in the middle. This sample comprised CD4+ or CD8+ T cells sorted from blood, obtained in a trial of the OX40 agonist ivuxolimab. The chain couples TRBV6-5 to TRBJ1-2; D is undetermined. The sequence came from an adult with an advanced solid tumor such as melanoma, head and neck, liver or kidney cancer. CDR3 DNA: TGTGCCAGCAGTTACCGGCCTCCCTATGGCTACACCTTC. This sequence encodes CASSYRPPYGYTF.